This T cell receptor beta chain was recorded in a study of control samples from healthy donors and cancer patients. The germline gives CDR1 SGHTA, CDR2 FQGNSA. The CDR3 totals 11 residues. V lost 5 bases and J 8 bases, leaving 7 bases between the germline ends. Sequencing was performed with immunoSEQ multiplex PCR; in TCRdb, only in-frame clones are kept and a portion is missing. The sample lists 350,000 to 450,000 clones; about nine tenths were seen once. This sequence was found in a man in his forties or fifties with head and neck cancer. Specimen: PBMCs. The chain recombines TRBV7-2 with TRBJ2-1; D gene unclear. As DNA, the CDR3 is TGTGCCAGCAGCCCTATGGATGAGCAGTTCTTC. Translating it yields CASSPMDEQFF.